This T cell receptor (beta chain) was observed in a study of CD8+CD57+ T cells in acquired aplastic anemia. Both TCR beta VDJ combination and CDR3 sequence profiling were carried out. Genomic DNA was the template for this profiling. TCRdb re-derived calls from the reads in MiXCR, one entry per CDR3 protein. The sample shows about 200,000 distinct CDR3 sequences, 65% of them seen only once. Those patients picked for sequencing had displayed CD8+CD57+ cell expansion on flow cytometry. This CDR3 is built from 15 residues. J was trimmed by 2 bases and V by 2 bases; bases with no gene match: 4. Germline loops: CDR1 SGHVS, CDR2 FQNEAQ.

The sequence was obtained from a human donor with aplastic anemia. Sequencing input: sorted CD4+, CD8+, or CD8+CD57+ T cells (not recorded which) from PBMCs. The gene calls are TRBV7-8 and TRBJ2-7, with 9 bases identical to TRBD1. This CDR3 reads CASSLWDRATYEQYF. The CDR3 DNA follows: TGTGCCAGCAGCTTATGGGACAGGGCAACCTACGAGCAGTACTTC. Drawing the rest from reference TRBV7-8 and TRBJ2-7, the complete variable domain is GAGVSQSPRYKVAKRGQDVALRCDPISGHVSLFWYQQALGQGPEFLTYFQNEAQLDKSGLPSDRFFAERPEGSVSTLKIQRTQQEDSAVYLCASSLWDRATYEQYFGPGTRLTVT.